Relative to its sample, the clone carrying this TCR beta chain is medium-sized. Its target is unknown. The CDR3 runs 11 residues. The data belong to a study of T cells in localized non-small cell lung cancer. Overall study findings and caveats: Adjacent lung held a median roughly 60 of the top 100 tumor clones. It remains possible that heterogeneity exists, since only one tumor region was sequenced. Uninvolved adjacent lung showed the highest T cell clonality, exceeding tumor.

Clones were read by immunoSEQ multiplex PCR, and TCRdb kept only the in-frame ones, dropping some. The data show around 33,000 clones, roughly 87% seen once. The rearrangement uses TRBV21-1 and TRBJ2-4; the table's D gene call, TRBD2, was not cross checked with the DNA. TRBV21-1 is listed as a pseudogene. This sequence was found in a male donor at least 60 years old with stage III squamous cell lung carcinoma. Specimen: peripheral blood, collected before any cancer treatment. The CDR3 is CASSLRGSGYF. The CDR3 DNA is TGTGCCAGCAGCTTGCGGGGGAGCGGGTACTTC.